The sequence of this TCR beta chain was determined in a study of post-analysis software for immune sequencing data. In this sample, this clonotype turned up once. Its antigen is as yet unknown. Notes on the study in general: Controls showed lower frequencies than patients for several TRBV segments, and TRBV5-6, TRBV5-1 and TRBV20-1 were among these.

Every TCR beta cDNA library bore unique molecular identifiers. TCRdb called the PCR reads again in MiXCR, with one record for every CDR3 protein. The sample lists a few hundred thousand distinct CDR3 sequences; approximately 34% were seen once. V was pared by 7 bases and J by 4 bases, with 13 bases between. Germline values: CDR1 LNHNV, CDR2 YYDKDF (reference sequence). The CDR3 is 13 amino acids. The chain links TRBV15 to TRBJ1-1, with D tentatively TRBD1 (5 bases). The sample taken for sequencing was blood. The sequence came from a girl aged 5 to 17 with multiple sclerosis. CDR3: CATNRVGGTEAFF. The CDR3 coding sequence is TGTGCCACCAATCGGGTGGGGGGCACTGAAGCTTTCTTT.